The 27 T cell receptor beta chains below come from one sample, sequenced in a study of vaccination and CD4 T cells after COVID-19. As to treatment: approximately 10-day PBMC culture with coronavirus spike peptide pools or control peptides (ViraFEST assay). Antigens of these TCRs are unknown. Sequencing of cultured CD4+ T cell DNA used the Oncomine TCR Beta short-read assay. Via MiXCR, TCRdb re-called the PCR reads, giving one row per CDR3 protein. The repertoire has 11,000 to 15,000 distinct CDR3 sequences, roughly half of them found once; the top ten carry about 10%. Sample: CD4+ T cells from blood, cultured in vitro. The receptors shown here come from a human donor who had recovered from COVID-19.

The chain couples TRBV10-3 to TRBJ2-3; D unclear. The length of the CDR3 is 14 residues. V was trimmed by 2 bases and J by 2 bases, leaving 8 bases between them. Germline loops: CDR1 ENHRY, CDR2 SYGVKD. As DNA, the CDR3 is TGTGCCATCAGTGAGCACAGCCTCACAGATACGCAGTATTTT. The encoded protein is CAISEHSLTDTQYF.

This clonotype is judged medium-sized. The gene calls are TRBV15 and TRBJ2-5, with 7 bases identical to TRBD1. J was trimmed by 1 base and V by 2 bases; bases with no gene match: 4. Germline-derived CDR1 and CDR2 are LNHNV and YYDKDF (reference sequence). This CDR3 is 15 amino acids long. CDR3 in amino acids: CATSRKTGAQETQYF. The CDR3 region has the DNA TGTGCCACCAGCAGAAAAACAGGGGCCCAAGAGACCCAGTACTTC.

This CDR3 is CSASQGGAGELFF. DNA of the CDR3: TGCAGTGCTAGTCAGGGGGGGGCCGGGGAGCTGTTTTTT. The chain links TRBV20-1 to TRBJ2-2; tentatively, D is TRBD1 or TRBD2 (7 bases each). Looked up from germline, CDR1 is DFQATT and CDR2 is SNEGSKA (reference sequence). The CDR3 spans 13 residues. Trimming cost V 3 bases and J 6 bases, with 11 bases left between them.

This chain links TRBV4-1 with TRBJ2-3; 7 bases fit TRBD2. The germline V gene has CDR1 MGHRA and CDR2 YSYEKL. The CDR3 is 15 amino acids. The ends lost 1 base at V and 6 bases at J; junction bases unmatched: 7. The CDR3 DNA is TGCGCCAGCAGCCAAGTCTGGGGGGGGGAGGATACGCAGTATTTT. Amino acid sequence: CASSQVWGGEDTQYF.

CDR3 sequence reads: CASSQGVVLAGWNTGELFF. Here the CDR3 DNA reads TGCGCCAGCAGCCAAGGGGTAGTCCTAGCGGGATGGAACACCGGGGAGCTGTTTTTT. The chain carries TRBV4-1 and TRBJ2-2; TRBD2 aligns across 9 bases. The CDR3 is 19 residues long. J was trimmed by 1 base and V by 1 base; bases with no gene match: 10. From germline, CDR1 is MGHRA and CDR2 YSYEKL.

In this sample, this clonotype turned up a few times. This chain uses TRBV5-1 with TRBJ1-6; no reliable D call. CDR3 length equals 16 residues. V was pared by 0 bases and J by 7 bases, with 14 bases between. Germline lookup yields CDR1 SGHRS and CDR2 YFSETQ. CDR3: CASSLAPRGVNSPLHF. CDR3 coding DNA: TGCGCCAGCAGCTTGGCCCCAAGAGGAGTAAATTCACCCCTCCACTTT.

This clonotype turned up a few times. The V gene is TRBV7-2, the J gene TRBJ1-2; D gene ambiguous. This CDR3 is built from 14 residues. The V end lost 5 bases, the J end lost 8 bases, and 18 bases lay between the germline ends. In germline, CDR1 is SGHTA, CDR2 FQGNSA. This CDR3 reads CASSPRVLARGYTF. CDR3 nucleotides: TGTGCCAGCAGCCCCCGGGTCCTAGCGAGGGGCTACACCTTC. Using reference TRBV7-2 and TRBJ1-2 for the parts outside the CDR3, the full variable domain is GAGVSQSPSNKVTEKGKDVELRCDPISGHTALYWYRQSLGQGLEFLIYFQGNSAPDKSGLPSDRFSAERTGGSVSTLTIQRTQQEDSAVYLCASSPRVLARGYTFGSGTRLTVV.

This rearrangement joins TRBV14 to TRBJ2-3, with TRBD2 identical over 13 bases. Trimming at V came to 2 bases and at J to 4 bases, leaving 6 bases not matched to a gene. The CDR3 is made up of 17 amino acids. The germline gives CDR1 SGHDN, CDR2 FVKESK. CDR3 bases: TGTGCCAGCAGCCAACCCAGGACTAGCGGGAGTTCAGATACGCAGTATTTT. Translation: CASSQPRTSGSSDTQYF. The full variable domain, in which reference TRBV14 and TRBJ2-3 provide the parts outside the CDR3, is EAGVTQFPSHSVIEKGQTVTLRCDPISGHDNLYWYRRVMGKEIKFLLHFVKESKQDESGMPNNRFLAERTGGTYSTLKVQPAELEDSGVYFCASSQPRTSGSSDTQYFGPGTRLTVL.

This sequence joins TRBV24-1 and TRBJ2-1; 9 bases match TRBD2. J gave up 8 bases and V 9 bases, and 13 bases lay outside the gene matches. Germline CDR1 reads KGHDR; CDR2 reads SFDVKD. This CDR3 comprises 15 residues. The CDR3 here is CATSTRGSGRYEQFF. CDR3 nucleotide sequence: TGTGCCACCTCGACCCGTGGTAGCGGGAGATATGAGCAGTTCTTC.

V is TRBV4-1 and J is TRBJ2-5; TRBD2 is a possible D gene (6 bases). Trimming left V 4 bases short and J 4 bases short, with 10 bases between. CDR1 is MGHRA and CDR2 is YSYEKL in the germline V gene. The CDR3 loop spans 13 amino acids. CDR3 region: CASSLRELETQYF. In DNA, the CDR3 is TGCGCCAGCAGCCTCCGGGAGTTAGAGACCCAGTACTTC.

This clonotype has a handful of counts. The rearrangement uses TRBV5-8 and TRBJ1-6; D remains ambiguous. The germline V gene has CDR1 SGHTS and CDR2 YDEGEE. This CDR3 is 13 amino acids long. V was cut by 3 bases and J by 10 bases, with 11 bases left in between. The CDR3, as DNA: TGTGCCAGCAGCTCTAGGCCCTTCTCACCCCTCCACTTT. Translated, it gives CASSSRPFSPLHF.

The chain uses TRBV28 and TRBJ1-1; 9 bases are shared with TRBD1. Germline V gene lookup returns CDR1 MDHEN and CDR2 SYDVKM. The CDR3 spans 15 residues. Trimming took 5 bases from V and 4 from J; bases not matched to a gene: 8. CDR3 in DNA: TGTGCCAGCAGTACCTTCCGGGACAGGGTCACTGAAGCTTTCTTT. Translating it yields CASSTFRDRVTEAFF. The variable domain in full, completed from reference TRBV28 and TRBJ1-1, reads DVKVTQSSRYLVKRTGEKVFLECVQDMDHENMFWYRQDPGLGLRLIYFSYDVKMKEKGDIPEGYSVSREKKERFSLILESASTNQTSMYLCASSTFRDRVTEAFFGQGTRLTVV.

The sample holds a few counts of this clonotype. CDR3 bases: TGCAGTGCTAGAGATACCGACAGGGGTAGGGCAGATACGCAGTATTTT. This encodes CSARDTDRGRADTQYF. The chain combines TRBV20-1 with TRBJ2-3; 8 bases fit TRBD1. V trimming: 0 bases; J trimming: 4 bases; junction bases outside the gene matches: 9. Germline CDR1 reads DFQATT; CDR2 reads SNEGSKA (reference sequence). The length of the CDR3 is 16 residues.

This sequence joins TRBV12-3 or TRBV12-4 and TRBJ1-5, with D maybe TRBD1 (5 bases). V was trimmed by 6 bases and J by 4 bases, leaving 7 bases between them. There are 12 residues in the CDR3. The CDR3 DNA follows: TGTGCCAGCAGGCCAGGGAATCAGCCCCAGCATTTT. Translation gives CASRPGNQPQHF.

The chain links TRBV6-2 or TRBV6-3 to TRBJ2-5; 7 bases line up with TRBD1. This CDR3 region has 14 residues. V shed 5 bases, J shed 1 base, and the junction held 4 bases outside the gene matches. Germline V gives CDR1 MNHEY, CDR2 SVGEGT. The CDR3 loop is CASSPDRAQETQYF. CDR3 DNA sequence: TGTGCCAGCAGTCCTGACAGGGCCCAAGAGACCCAGTACTTC.

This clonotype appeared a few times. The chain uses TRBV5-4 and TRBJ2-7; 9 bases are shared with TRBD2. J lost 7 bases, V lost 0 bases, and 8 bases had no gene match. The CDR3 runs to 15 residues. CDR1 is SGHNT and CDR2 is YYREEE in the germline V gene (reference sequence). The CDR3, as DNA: TGTGCCAGCAGCTTGGGGGCTAGCGGGGACCTTGAGCAGTACTTC. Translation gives CASSLGASGDLEQYF.

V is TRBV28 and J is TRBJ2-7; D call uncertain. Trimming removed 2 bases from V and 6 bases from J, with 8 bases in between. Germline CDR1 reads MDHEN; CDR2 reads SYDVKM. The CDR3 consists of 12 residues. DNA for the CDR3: TGTGCCAGCAGTTTAGTAGAACGCGAGCAGTACTTC. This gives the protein CASSLVEREQYF.

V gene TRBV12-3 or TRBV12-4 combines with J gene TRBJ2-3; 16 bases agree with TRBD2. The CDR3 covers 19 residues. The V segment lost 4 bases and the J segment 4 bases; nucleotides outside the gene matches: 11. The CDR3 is CASSSSGTSGRAGADTQYF. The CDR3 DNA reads TGTGCCAGCAGTTCTTCCGGGACTAGCGGGAGGGCCGGTGCAGATACGCAGTATTTT.

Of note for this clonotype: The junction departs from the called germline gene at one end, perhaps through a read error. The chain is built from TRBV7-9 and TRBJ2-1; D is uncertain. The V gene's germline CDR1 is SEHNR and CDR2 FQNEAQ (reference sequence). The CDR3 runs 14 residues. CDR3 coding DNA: TGTGCCAGCAGCCAGCTAGGGCCTTACAGTGAGCAGTTCTTC. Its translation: CASSQLGPYSEQFF.

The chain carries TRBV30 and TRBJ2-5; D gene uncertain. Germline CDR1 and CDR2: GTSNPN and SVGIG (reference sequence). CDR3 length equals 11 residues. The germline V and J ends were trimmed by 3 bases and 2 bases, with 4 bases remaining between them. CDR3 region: CAWRLQETQYF. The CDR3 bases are TGTGCCTGGAGGTTACAAGAGACCCAGTACTTC.

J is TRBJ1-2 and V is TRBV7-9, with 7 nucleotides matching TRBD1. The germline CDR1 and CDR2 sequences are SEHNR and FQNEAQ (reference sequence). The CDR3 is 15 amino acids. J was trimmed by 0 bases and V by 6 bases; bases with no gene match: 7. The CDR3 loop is CASRKQGRSNYGYTF. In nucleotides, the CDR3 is TGTGCCAGCAGAAAACAGGGGAGATCTAACTATGGCTACACCTTC.

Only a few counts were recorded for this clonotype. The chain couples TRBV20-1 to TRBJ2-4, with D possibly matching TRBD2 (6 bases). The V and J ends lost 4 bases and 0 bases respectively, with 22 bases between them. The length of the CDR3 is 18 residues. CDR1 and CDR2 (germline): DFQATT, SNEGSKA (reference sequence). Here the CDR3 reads CSANGRAGSSIAKNIQYF. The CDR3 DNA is TGCAGTGCTAACGGCAGGGCGGGATCGAGCATAGCCAAAAACATTCAGTACTTC.

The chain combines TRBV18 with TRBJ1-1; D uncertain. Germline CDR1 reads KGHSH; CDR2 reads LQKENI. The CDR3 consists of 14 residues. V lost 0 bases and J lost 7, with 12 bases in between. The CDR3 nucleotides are TGTGCCAGCTCACCACCGTCAGAATATGGTGAAGCTTTCTTT. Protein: CASSPPSEYGEAFF.

The CDR3: CATSSNRGLVTPTRLEQYF. The CDR3 DNA is TGTGCCACCAGCAGCAACCGGGGACTAGTAACCCCCACGCGGCTGGAGCAGTACTTC. The chain uses TRBV15 and TRBJ2-7; 8 bases map to TRBD2. This CDR3 comprises 19 residues. V shed 3 bases, J shed 7 bases, and the junction held 23 bases outside the gene matches. The V gene's germline CDR1 is LNHNV and CDR2 YYDKDF (reference sequence).

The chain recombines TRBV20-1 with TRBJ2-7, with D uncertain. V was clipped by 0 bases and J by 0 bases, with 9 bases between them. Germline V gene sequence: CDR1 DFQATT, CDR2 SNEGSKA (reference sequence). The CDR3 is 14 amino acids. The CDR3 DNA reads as TGCAGTGCTAGAGATCACCTCTTCTCCTACGAGCAGTACTTC. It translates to CSARDHLFSYEQYF.

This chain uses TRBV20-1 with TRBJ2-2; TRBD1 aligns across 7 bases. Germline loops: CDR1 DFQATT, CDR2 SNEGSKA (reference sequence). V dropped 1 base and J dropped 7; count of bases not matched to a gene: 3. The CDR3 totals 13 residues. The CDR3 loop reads CSARATGNGELFF. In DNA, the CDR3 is TGCAGTGCTAGAGCGACAGGGAACGGGGAGCTGTTTTTT.

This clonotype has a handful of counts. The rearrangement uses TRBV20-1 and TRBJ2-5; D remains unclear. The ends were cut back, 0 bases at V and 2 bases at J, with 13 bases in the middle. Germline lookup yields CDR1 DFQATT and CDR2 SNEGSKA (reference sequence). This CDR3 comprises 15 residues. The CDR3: CSARERGTVQETQYF. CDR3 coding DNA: TGCAGTGCTAGAGAAAGAGGTACAGTTCAAGAGACCCAGTACTTC.